Sequencing of this T cell receptor (beta chain) was carried out in a study of T cell clones after liver transplantation. In the study overall: In this trial, immunosuppression withdrawal was attempted within 2 years of liver transplant. Graft-donor-reactive sequences were compared with third-party-reactive TCRbeta sequences from pre-transplant mixed lymphocyte reactions.

Study results and caveats: These preliminary findings come from unstandardized post-transplant sampling times.

Profiling relied on immunoSEQ multiplex PCR, and the TCRdb table lists in-frame clones only, not all of them. The data hold about 9,200 clones, with 70% to 80% observed a single time. Comment on this clone: The antigen remains undetermined.

The CDR3 consists of 15 residues. CDR1 and CDR2 from the germline V gene are SGHVS and FQNEAQ. Trimming took 5 bases from V and 7 from J; bases not matched to a gene: 9. V and J are TRBV7-8 and TRBJ1-5; 9 positions match TRBD1. Sequencing used CD8+ T cells from blood, obtained at the 22-month timepoint. The source is a human patient who received a liver transplant. The graft donor may account for some of the T cells. CDR3 bases: TGTGCCAGCAGCCACTACGACAGGGGGAGACAGCCCCAGCATTTT. Amino acid sequence: CASSHYDRGRQPQHF. The variable domain in full, with the rest retrieved from reference TRBV7-8 and TRBJ1-5, is GAGVSQSPRYKVAKRGQDVALRCDPISGHVSLFWYQQALGQGPEFLTYFQNEAQLDKSGLPSDRFFAERPEGSVSTLKIQRTQQEDSAVYLCASSHYDRGRQPQHFGDGTRLSIL.